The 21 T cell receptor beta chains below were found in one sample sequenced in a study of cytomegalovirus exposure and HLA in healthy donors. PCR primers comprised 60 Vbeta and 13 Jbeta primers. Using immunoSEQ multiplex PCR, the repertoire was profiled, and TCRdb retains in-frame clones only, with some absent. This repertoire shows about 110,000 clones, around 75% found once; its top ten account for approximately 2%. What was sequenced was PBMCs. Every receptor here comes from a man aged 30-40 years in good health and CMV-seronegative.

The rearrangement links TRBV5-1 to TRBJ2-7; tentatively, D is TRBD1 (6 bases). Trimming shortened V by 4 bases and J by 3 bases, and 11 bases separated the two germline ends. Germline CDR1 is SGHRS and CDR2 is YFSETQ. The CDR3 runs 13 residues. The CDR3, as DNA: TGCGCCAGCAGCGACAGGCCCCTCTACGAGCAGTACTTC. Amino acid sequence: CASSDRPLYEQYF.

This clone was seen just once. The CDR3 bases are TGCAGCGTTGAAGATACGGCGGCCTACGAGCAGTACTTC. It specifies CSVEDTAAYEQYF. The chain employs TRBV29-1 and TRBJ2-7; D not certain. The germline gives CDR1 SQVTM, CDR2 ANQGSEA. The V end was cut by 0 bases, the J end by 2 bases, with 8 bases between. The CDR3 covers 13 residues.

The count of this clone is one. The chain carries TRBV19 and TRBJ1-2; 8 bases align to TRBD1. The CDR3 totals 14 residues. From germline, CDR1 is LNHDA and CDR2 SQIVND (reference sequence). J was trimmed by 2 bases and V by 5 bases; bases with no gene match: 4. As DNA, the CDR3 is TGTGCCAGTAGTGTGACAGGGGTCAACTATGGCTACACCTTC. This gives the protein CASSVTGVNYGYTF.

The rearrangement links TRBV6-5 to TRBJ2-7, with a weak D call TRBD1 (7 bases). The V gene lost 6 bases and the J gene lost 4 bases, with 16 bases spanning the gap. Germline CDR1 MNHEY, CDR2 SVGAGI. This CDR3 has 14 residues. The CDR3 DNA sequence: TGTGCCAGCAGCCTACGCAGGGGGGTGTACGAGCAGTACTTC. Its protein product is CASSLRRGVYEQYF.

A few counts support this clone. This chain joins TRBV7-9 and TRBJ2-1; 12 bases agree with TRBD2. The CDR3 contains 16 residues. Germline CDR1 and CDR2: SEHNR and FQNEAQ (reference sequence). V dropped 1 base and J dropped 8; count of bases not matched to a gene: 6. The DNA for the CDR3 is TGTGCCAGCAGCTTAGGGAGGCTAGCGGGAGGGGATGAGCAGTTCTTC. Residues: CASSLGRLAGGDEQFF. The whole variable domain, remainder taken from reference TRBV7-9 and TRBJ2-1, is DTGVSQNPRHKITKRGQNVTFRCDPISEHNRLYWYRQTLGQGPEFLTYFQNEAQLEKSRLLSDRFSAERPKGSFSTLEIQRTEQGDSAMYLCASSLGRLAGGDEQFFGPGTRLTVL.

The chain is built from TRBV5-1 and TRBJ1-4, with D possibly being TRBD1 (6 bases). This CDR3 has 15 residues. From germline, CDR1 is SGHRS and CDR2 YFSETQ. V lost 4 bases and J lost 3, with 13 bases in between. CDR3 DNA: TGCGCCAGCAGCCGCCGGGACACGGCTAATGAAAAACTGTTTTTT. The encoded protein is CASSRRDTANEKLFF. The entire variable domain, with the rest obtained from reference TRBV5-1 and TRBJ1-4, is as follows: KAGVTQTPRYLIKTRGQQVTLSCSPISGHRSVSWYQQTPGQGLQFLFEYFSETQRNKGNFPGRFSGRQFSNSRSEMNVSTLELGDSALYLCASSRRDTANEKLFFGSGTQLSVL.

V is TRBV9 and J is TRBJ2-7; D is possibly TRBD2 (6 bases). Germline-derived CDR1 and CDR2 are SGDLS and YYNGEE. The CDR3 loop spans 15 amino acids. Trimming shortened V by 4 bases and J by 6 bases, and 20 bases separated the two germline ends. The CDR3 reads CASSPHGDLGGEQYF. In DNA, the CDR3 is TGTGCCAGCAGCCCGCACGGGGACCTCGGGGGCGAGCAGTACTTC.

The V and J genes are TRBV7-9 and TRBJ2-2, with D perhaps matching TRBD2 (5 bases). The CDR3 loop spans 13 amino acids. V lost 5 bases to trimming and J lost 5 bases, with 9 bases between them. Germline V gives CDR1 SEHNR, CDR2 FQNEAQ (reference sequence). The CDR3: CASSTDWTGELFF. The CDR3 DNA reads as TGTGCCAGCAGCACGGACTGGACCGGGGAGCTGTTTTTT.

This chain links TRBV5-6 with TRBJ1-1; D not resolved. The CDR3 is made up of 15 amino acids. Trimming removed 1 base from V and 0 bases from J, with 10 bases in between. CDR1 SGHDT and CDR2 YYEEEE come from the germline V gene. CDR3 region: CASSLNQVMNTEAFF. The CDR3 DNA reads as TGTGCCAGCAGCTTGAATCAGGTAATGAACACTGAAGCTTTCTTT.

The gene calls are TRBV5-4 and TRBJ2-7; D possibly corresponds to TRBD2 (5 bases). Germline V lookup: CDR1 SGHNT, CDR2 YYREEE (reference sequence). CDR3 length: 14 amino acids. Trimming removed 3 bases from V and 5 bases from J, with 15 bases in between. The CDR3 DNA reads TGTGCCAGCAGCTCCCCCGCGGGCGCGAACGAGCAGTACTTC. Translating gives CASSSPAGANEQYF.

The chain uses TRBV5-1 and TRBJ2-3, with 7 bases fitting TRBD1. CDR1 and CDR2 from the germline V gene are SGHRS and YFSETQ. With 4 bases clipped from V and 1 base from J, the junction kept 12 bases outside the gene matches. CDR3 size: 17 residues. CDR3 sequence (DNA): TGCGCCAGCAGCCCCCTCTGGGGAACAGGGGGCACAGATACGCAGTATTTT. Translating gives CASSPLWGTGGTDTQYF.

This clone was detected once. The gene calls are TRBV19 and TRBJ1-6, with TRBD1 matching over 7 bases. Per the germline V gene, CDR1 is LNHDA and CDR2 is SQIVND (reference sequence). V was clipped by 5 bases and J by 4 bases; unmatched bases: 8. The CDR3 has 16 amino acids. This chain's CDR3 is CASSSGTDQYNSPLHF. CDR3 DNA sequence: TGTGCCAGTAGTTCCGGGACAGACCAGTATAATTCACCCCTCCACTTT.

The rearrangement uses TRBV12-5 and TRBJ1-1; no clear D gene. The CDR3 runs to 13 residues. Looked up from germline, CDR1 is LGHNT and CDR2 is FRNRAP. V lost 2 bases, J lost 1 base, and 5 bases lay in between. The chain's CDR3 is CASGLYGNTEAFF. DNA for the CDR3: TGTGCTAGTGGTTTGTACGGGAACACTGAAGCTTTCTTT. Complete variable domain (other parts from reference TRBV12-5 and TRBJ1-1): DARVTQTPRHKVTEMGQEVTMRCQPILGHNTVFWYRQTMMQGLELLAYFRNRAPLDDSGMPKDRFSAEMPDATLATLKIQPSEPRDSAVYFCASGLYGNTEAFFGQGTRLTVV.

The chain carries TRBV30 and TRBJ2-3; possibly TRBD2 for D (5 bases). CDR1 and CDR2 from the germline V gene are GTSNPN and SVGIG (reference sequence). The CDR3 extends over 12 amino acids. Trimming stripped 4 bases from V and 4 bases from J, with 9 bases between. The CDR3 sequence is CAWTRGSDTQYF. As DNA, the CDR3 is TGTGCCTGGACTCGGGGTTCAGATACGCAGTATTTT.

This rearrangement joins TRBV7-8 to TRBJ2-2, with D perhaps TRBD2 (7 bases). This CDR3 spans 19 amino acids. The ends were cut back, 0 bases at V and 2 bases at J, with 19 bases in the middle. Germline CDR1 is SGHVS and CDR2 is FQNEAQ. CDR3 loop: CASSLALRGRTSNTGELFF. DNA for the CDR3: TGTGCCAGCAGCTTAGCGCTGCGGGGGCGAACCTCTAACACCGGGGAGCTGTTTTTT.

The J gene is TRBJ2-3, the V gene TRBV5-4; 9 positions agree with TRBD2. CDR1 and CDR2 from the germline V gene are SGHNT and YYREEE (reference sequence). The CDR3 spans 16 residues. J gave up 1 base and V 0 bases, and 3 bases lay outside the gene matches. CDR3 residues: CASSLGLAEGTDTQYF. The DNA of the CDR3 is TGTGCCAGCAGCTTGGGACTAGCGGAGGGCACAGATACGCAGTATTTT.

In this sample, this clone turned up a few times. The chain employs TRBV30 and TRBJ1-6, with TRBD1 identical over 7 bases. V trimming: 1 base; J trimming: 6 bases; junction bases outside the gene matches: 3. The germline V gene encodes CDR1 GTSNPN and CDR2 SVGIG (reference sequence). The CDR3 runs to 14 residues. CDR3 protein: CAWSAGQVNSPLHF. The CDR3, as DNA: TGTGCCTGGAGTGCAGGACAGGTTAATTCACCCCTCCACTTT.

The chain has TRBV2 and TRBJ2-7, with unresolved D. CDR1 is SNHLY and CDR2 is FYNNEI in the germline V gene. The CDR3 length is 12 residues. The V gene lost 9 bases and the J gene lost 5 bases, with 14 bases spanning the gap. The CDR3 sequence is CASNDAVHEQYF. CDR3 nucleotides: TGTGCCAGTAACGATGCGGTCCACGAGCAGTACTTC.

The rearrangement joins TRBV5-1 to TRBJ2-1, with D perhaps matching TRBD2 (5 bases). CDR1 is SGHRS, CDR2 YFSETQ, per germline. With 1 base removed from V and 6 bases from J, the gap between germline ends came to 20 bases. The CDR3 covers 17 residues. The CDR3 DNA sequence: TGCGCCAGCAGCTTGACGTCGGGGTCCCGATCTTTCAATGAGCAGTTCTTC. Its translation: CASSLTSGSRSFNEQFF.

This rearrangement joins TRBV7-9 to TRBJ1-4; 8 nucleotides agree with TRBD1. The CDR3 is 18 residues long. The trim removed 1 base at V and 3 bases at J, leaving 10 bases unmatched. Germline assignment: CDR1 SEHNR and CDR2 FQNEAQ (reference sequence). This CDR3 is CASSLGFKQGASNEKLFF. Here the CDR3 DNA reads TGTGCCAGCAGCTTAGGATTTAAGCAGGGGGCTTCTAATGAAAAACTGTTTTTT.

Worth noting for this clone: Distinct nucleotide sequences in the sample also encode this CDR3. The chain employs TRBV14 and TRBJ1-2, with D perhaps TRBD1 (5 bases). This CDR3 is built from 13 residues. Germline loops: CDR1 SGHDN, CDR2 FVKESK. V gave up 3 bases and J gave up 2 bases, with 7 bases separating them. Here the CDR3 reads CASSHRGNYGYTF. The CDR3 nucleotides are TGTGCCAGCAGCCATCGGGGGAACTATGGCTACACCTTC.